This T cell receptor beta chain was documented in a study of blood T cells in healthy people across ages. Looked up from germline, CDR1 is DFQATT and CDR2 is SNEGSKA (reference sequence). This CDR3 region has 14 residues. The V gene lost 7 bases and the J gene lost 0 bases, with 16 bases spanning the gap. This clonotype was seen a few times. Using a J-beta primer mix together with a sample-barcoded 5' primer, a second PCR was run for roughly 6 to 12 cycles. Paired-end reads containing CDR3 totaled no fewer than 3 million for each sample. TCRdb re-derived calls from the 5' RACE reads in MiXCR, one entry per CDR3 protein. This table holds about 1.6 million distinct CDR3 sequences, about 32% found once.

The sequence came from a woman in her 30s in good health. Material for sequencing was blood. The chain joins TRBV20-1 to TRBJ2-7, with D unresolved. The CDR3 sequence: CSGLGGRSSYEQYF. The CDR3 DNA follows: TGCAGTGGGTTAGGCGGCCGCAGCTCCTACGAGCAGTACTTC.